One and the same sample provided the 32 T cell receptor beta chains below, sequenced in a study of control samples from healthy donors and cancer patients. Repertoires were generated with immunoSEQ multiplex PCR, while TCRdb's copy carries only in-frame clones and drops some. The sample consists of roughly 73,000 clones, around 92% of them appearing once. The sequencing sample was made of blood. The receptors here all came from an older woman in good health.

This chain joins TRBV5-1 and TRBJ1-4; weak D call: TRBD1 (6 bases). The V gene lost 3 bases and the J gene lost 2 bases, with 14 bases spanning the gap. Germline V CDR1 and CDR2: SGHRS, YFSETQ. The CDR3 extends over 16 amino acids. CDR3 loop: CASSSVKRGTNEKLFF. CDR3 sequence (DNA): TGCGCCAGCAGCTCGGTGAAGAGGGGGACTAATGAAAAACTGTTTTTT.

V usage is TRBV4-2 and J usage is TRBJ2-1; 13 bases are shared with TRBD2. The CDR3 covers 17 residues. Trimming cost V 1 base and J 7 bases; bases outside gene matches: 7. Germline V gene lookup returns CDR1 LGHNA and CDR2 YNFKEQ. The CDR3 loop reads CASSQASLAGGRNEQFF. In DNA, the CDR3 is TGTGCCAGCAGCCAAGCATCACTAGCGGGAGGGCGAAATGAGCAGTTCTTC.

This clone was detected a few times. This chain joins TRBV6-6 and TRBJ1-1; possibly TRBD1 for D (5 bases). The CDR3 is made up of 16 amino acids. Between the trimmed V and J ends, which lost 2 bases and 1 base, there was a span of 14 bases. The germline CDR1 and CDR2 sequences are MNHNY and SVGAGI (reference sequence). CDR3 sequence (DNA): TGTGCCAGCAGTTACGGCCCCTCGGGGGAGAACACTGAAGCTTTCTTT. Amino acids: CASSYGPSGENTEAFF.

The chain carries TRBV9 and TRBJ1-3; weak D call: TRBD1 (5 bases). V lost 4 bases and J 4 bases, leaving 9 bases between the germline ends. Germline V gene lookup returns CDR1 SGDLS and CDR2 YYNGEE. This CDR3 has 13 residues. The CDR3 loop is CASSPGYGNTIYF. In nucleotides, the CDR3 is TGTGCCAGCAGCCCAGGGTACGGAAACACCATATATTTT.

This clone was seen only once. A junction boundary mismatches the germline segment, possibly from a read error. The chain recombines TRBV6-1 with TRBJ1-2, with D uncertain. CDR1 and CDR2 (germline): MNHNS, SASEGT. The CDR3 is made up of 12 amino acids. The CDR3 region has the DNA TGTGCCAGCGCCAACTCTAACGATGGCTACACCTTC. As protein: CASANSNDGYTF.

V gene TRBV19 combines with J gene TRBJ1-2; D not resolved. Germline lookup yields CDR1 LNHDA and CDR2 SQIVND (reference sequence). The ends were cut back, 6 bases at V and 3 bases at J, with 11 bases in the middle. This CDR3 is built from 13 residues. The CDR3 DNA follows: TGTGCCAGTAGCGGGGTAGCATACTATGGCTACACCTTC. Its translation: CASSGVAYYGYTF.

This clone showed up just once. The chain is built from TRBV27 and TRBJ2-1; possible D gene TRBD2, 6 bases. V dropped 6 bases and J dropped 8 bases, with 20 bases sitting between them. Germline V CDR1 and CDR2: MNHEY, SMNVEV (reference sequence). The CDR3 has 15 amino acids. In nucleotides, the CDR3 is TGTGCCAGCAGCCTAAACGGGGCTAGCGCCCATGAGCAGTTCTTC. The encoded protein is CASSLNGASAHEQFF.

The V gene is TRBV28, the J gene TRBJ2-7, with TRBD1 matching 9 bases. The CDR3 sequence is 14 residues long. Germline trimming cut 3 bases from V and 6 bases from J; bases unmatched to any gene: 6. Per germline, CDR1 MDHEN and CDR2 SYDVKM. CDR3 sequence (DNA): TGTGCCAGCAGTTTTTGGACAGGGGCCGGCGAGCAGTACTTC. Residues: CASSFWTGAGEQYF.

The chain carries TRBV5-6 and TRBJ1-5; D ambiguous. The CDR3 runs to 13 residues. The germline V gene encodes CDR1 SGHDT and CDR2 YYEEEE. The V end lost 0 bases, the J end lost 5 bases, and 6 bases lay between the germline ends. The CDR3 here is CASSLGRYQPQHF. CDR3 nucleotides: TGTGCCAGCAGCTTGGGACGGTATCAGCCCCAGCATTTT.

CDR3 loop: CASSLAGPPGDTQYF. The DNA for the CDR3 is TGTGCCAGCAGTTTAGCGGGCCCACCGGGCGATACGCAGTATTTT. This chain joins TRBV27 and TRBJ2-3; D may be TRBD2 (5 bases). The ends were cut back, 2 bases at V and 6 bases at J, with 15 bases in the middle. Per germline, CDR1 MNHEY and CDR2 SMNVEV (reference sequence). The CDR3 has 15 residues.

This clone showed up just once. A junction end diverges from the germline sequence, so it may reflect a read error. The chain couples TRBV11-2 to TRBJ2-5, with 7 bases matching TRBD1. Germline values: CDR1 SGHAT, CDR2 FQNNGV. CDR3 length equals 14 residues. The DNA for the CDR3 is TGTGCCAGCAGCTTCGGACAGGTCCAAAAGACCCAGTACTTC. Its protein is CASSFGQVQKTQYF.

The genes are TRBV12-3 or TRBV12-4 and TRBJ1-5, with D possibly matching TRBD1 (5 bases). CDR3 length: 13 amino acids. Trimming pared 6 bases from V and 9 bases from J, leaving 15 bases between. The CDR3 spells CASSPPGGRPQHF. The DNA for the CDR3 is TGTGCCAGCAGCCCCCCGGGGGGGAGGCCCCAGCATTTT.

The chain recombines TRBV5-1 with TRBJ2-1; D call uncertain. Per germline, CDR1 SGHRS and CDR2 YFSETQ. Trimming pared 4 bases from V and 5 bases from J, leaving 13 bases between. CDR3 length equals 14 residues. CDR3: CASSRRLANNEQFF. In DNA, the CDR3 is TGCGCCAGCAGCCGCCGTTTGGCCAACAATGAGCAGTTCTTC.

V usage is TRBV3-1 (or the pseudogene TRBV3-2) and J usage is TRBJ2-7; TRBD2 agrees at 7 bases. This CDR3 has 16 amino acids. J lost 2 bases, V lost 1 base, and 8 bases had no gene match. The V gene's germline CDR1 is LGHDT and CDR2 YNNKEL (reference sequence). The DNA of the CDR3 is TGTGCCAGCAGCCAAGCGGGTTCAGGACTAGCCTACGAGCAGTACTTC. Its protein product is CASSQAGSGLAYEQYF.

The gene calls are TRBV10-2 and TRBJ1-5; 7 nucleotides align to TRBD1. Germline V gene lookup returns CDR1 WSHSY and CDR2 SAAADI. With 7 bases clipped from V and 2 bases from J, the junction kept 5 bases outside the gene matches. The CDR3 has 14 amino acids. DNA for the CDR3: TGCGCCAGCATGACAGGGTTGGGCAATCAGCCCCAGCATTTT. This codes for CASMTGLGNQPQHF.

The genes are TRBV2 and TRBJ2-1; D might be TRBD1 or TRBD2, each matching 6 bases. The CDR3 consists of 14 residues. Germline-derived CDR1 and CDR2 are SNHLY and FYNNEI. Trimming cost V 5 bases and J 10 bases, with 18 bases left between them. The chain's CDR3 is CASSFRSPGGEQFF. In DNA, the CDR3 is TGTGCCAGCAGTTTCAGAAGTCCCGGGGGCGAGCAGTTCTTC.

This chain joins TRBV5-1 and TRBJ2-2; 8 bases are a match to TRBD2. The V gene's germline CDR1 is SGHRS and CDR2 YFSETQ. The CDR3 extends over 13 amino acids. V lost 2 bases, J lost 8 bases, and 2 bases stayed unmatched. The CDR3: CASSLLAEGELFF. As DNA, the CDR3 is TGCGCCAGCAGCTTACTAGCGGAAGGGGAGCTGTTTTTT. The entire variable domain, with the rest obtained from reference TRBV5-1 and TRBJ2-2, is as follows: KAGVTQTPRYLIKTRGQQVTLSCSPISGHRSVSWYQQTPGQGLQFLFEYFSETQRNKGNFPGRFSGRQFSNSRSEMNVSTLELGDSALYLCASSLLAEGELFFGEGSRLTVL.

This sequence joins TRBV29-1 and TRBJ1-3; D might be TRBD1 (5 bases). Germline CDR1 SQVTM, CDR2 ANQGSEA. Trimming took off 2 bases at V and 12 bases at J, with 20 bases between the two ends. This CDR3 region has 14 residues. CDR3: CSVENRTGGSGIYF. In DNA, the CDR3 is TGCAGCGTTGAAAACCGAACAGGCGGTTCGGGCATATATTTT.

The chain joins TRBV6-2 or TRBV6-3 to TRBJ2-2, with 9 nucleotides matching TRBD1. The CDR3 is 15 amino acids. Germline trimming cut 6 bases from V and 5 bases from J; bases unmatched to any gene: 7. Germline V gene lookup returns CDR1 MNHEY and CDR2 SVGEGT. CDR3 protein: CASSKGQGRTGELFF. DNA of the CDR3: TGTGCCAGCAGCAAAGGACAGGGGCGGACCGGGGAGCTGTTTTTT.

The J gene is TRBJ1-2, the V gene TRBV10-3; no firm D call. The CDR3 is 14 residues long. The germline V gene encodes CDR1 ENHRY and CDR2 SYGVKD. V dropped 0 bases and J dropped 1 base, with 6 bases sitting between them. The CDR3 sequence: CAISESLDNYGYTF. The CDR3 DNA is TGTGCCATCAGTGAGTCGTTAGATAACTATGGCTACACCTTC.

The J gene is TRBJ2-3, the V gene TRBV30; TRBD1 might be the D (5 bases). In germline, CDR1 is GTSNPN, CDR2 SVGIG (reference sequence). The CDR3 sequence is 13 residues long. The V end was cut by 3 bases, the J end by 4 bases, with 11 bases between. The CDR3 nucleotides are TGTGCCTGGAGCGCCAGCAGGGCAGATACGCAGTATTTT. Translation: CAWSASRADTQYF.

The V gene is TRBV12-3 or TRBV12-4, the J gene TRBJ2-1; D is unclear. The CDR3 is 11 amino acids. Deletions cut 3 bases from V and 10 bases from J, with 7 bases between. CDR3 coding DNA: TGTGCCAGCAGTTTGTCGAGGGAGCAGTTCTTC. Translated: CASSLSREQFF.

The chain links TRBV27 to TRBJ1-2, with TRBD1 matching over 7 bases. Germline V gene data show CDR1 as MNHEY and CDR2 as SMNVEV (reference sequence). The V segment lost 0 bases and the J segment 2 bases; nucleotides outside the gene matches: 0. This CDR3 region has 14 residues. This chain's CDR3 is CASSLSTGNYGYTF. The CDR3 nucleotides read TGTGCCAGCAGTTTATCGACAGGGAACTATGGCTACACCTTC.

The J gene is TRBJ2-7, the V gene TRBV6-2 or TRBV6-3, with 7 bases that match TRBD2. Germline CDR1 MNHEY, CDR2 SVGEGT. Trimming removed 0 bases from V and 1 base from J; junction bases left unmatched: 9. The CDR3 loop spans 17 amino acids. In DNA, the CDR3 is TGTGCCAGCAGTTACTCCCTCCAGCGGGGCCTGTCCTACGAGCAGTACTTC. Its translation: CASSYSLQRGLSYEQYF.

The genes are TRBV7-3 and TRBJ1-5; D is uncertain. This CDR3 is built from 19 residues. Deletions cut 8 bases from V and 0 bases from J, with 26 bases between. The germline V gene encodes CDR1 SGHTA and CDR2 FQGTGA. In DNA, the CDR3 is TGTGCCAGCCTTCTCGGTAGGCTTTTCGGTCCTATTAGCAATCAGCCCCAGCATTTT. Translation: CASLLGRLFGPISNQPQHF.

CDR3 loop: CASSDGGFDYGYTF. CDR3 DNA sequence: TGTGCCAGCAGTGACGGGGGATTTGACTATGGCTACACCTTC. The V gene is TRBV25-1, the J gene TRBJ1-2; tentative D call: TRBD1 (5 bases). The CDR3 extends over 14 amino acids. The germline gives CDR1 MGHDK, CDR2 SYGVNS. Trimming removed 3 bases from V and 3 bases from J, with 11 bases in between.

The gene calls are TRBV6-6 and TRBJ1-2; weak D call: TRBD1 (5 bases). Germline CDR1 is MNHNY and CDR2 is SVGAGI (reference sequence). The germline V and J ends were trimmed by 0 bases and 8 bases, with 13 bases remaining between them. CDR3 length equals 14 residues. CDR3 sequence: CASSYSSRENGYTF. The CDR3 DNA is TGTGCCAGCAGTTACTCGAGCAGGGAGAACGGCTACACCTTC.

This chain joins TRBV5-6 and TRBJ1-1; TRBD1 is a possible D gene (5 bases). Trimming shortened V by 7 bases and J by 1 base, and 17 bases separated the two germline ends. This CDR3 spans 15 amino acids. Germline CDR1 and CDR2: SGHDT and YYEEEE. The CDR3 DNA reads TGTGCCAGCCGATATACCGACAGACCGAACACTGAAGCTTTCTTT. This gives the protein CASRYTDRPNTEAFF.

The J gene is TRBJ1-1, the V gene TRBV29-1; 11 positions agree with TRBD1. CDR1 is SQVTM and CDR2 is ANQGSEA in the germline V gene. This CDR3 has 13 amino acids. J gave up 8 bases and V 7 bases, and 9 bases lay outside the gene matches. CDR3 sequence: CSGRTGGKQEAFF. The CDR3 DNA is TGCAGCGGGCGGACAGGGGGCAAGCAGGAAGCTTTCTTT. Using reference TRBV29-1 and TRBJ1-1 for the parts outside the CDR3, the full variable domain is SAVISQKPSRDICQRGTSLTIQCQVDSQVTMMFWYRQQPGQSLTLIATANQGSEATYESGFVIDKFPISRPNLTFSTLTVSNMSPEDSSIYLCSGRTGGKQEAFFGQGTRLTVV.

The genes are TRBV19 and TRBJ2-3; tentative D call: TRBD2 (5 bases). Trimming removed 3 bases at V and 0 bases at J, with 10 bases between. The CDR3 sequence is 15 residues long. Germline V gene data show CDR1 as LNHDA and CDR2 as SQIVND (reference sequence). CDR3 loop: CASSIQRMSTDTQYF. Here the CDR3 DNA reads TGTGCCAGTAGTATCCAGCGGATGAGCACAGATACGCAGTATTTT.

The chain couples TRBV28 to TRBJ1-1; D is unclear. The CDR3 runs to 12 residues. Germline-derived CDR1 and CDR2 are MDHEN and SYDVKM. Trimming stripped 7 bases from V and 1 base from J, with 7 bases between. The CDR3 is CASTISNTEAFF. The CDR3 nucleotides read TGTGCCAGCACCATCTCGAACACTGAAGCTTTCTTT.

The gene calls are TRBV7-6 and TRBJ2-1; 10 bases align to TRBD2. The V gene end was trimmed by 2 bases and the J gene end by 9 bases; junction bases not matched to a gene: 10. Looked up from germline, CDR1 is SGHVS and CDR2 is FNYEAQ. This CDR3 has 16 amino acids. CDR3 amino acids: CASSLTLAGENSEQFF. The CDR3 DNA sequence: TGTGCCAGCAGCTTAACCCTAGCGGGAGAAAACAGTGAGCAGTTCTTC.